This T cell receptor (beta chain) was identified in a study of shared clonotypes between healthy human individuals. Study conclusions and caveats: Estimated richness was generally greater in naive than memory subsets.

The protocol was immunoSEQ multiplex PCR, while the TCRdb copy is restricted to in-frame clones and leaves out a portion. The repertoire holds about 2.4 million clones, with roughly nine tenths as singletons. As concerns this clone: The target antigen is unknown.

The CDR3 is 15 residues long. Germline CDR1 is MDHEN and CDR2 is SYDVKM. Trimming left V 7 bases short and J 1 base short, with 16 bases between. The receptor was derived from a man between 18 and 35 years old in good health. Source material: naive CD4+ T cells sorted from blood. The subset denotes: CD45RA+ positively selected. The rearrangement joins TRBV28 to TRBJ1-1; TRBD1 might be the D (6 bases). Here the CDR3 DNA reads TGTGCCAGCACCCCGAGCCGGGGGCGGAACACTGAAGCTTTCTTT. Translating it yields CASTPSRGRNTEAFF.